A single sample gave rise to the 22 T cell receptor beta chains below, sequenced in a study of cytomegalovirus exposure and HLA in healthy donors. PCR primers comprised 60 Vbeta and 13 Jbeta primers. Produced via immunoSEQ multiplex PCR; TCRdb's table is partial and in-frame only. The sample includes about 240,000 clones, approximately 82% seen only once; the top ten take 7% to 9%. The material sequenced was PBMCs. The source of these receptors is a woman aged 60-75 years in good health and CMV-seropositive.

The CDR3 nucleotides are TGTGCCTGGAGTATCACGGGCTCTGGAAACACCATATATTTT. It encodes CAWSITGSGNTIYF. The chain combines TRBV30 with TRBJ1-3; D not certain. Looked up from germline, CDR1 is GTSNPN and CDR2 is SVGIG (reference sequence). CDR3 length: 14 residues. V shed 2 bases and J shed 0 bases, with 8 bases lying between them.

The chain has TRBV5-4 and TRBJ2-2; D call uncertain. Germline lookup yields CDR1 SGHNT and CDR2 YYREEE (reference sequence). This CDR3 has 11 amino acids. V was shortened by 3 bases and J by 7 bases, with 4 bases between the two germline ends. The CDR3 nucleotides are TGTGCCAGCAGCTCGTACGGGGAGCTGTTTTTT. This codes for CASSSYGELFF.

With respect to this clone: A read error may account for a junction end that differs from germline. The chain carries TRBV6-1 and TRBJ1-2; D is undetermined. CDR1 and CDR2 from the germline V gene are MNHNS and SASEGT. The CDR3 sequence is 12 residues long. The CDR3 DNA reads TGTGCCAGCCATACTACCCCAAGTGGTGGAAGCTTC. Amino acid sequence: CASHTTPSGGSF.

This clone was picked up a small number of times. The DNA for the CDR3 is TGCGCCAGCTATATCCGGATGGGCGTACAACTAGCGGGAGGGCCAACCCACGAGCAGTACTTC. Translation: CASYIRMGVQLAGGPTHEQYF. The chain combines TRBV5-1 with TRBJ2-7; 13 nucleotides match TRBD2. Germline CDR1 is SGHRS and CDR2 is YFSETQ. J gave up 5 bases and V 7 bases, and 27 bases lay outside the gene matches. This CDR3 has 21 amino acids.

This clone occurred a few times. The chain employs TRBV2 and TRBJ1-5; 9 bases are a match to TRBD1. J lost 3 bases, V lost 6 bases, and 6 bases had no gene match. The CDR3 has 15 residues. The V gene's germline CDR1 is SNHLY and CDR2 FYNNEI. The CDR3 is CASSNRDRDNQPQHF. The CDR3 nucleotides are TGTGCCAGCAGCAACCGGGACAGGGACAATCAGCCCCAGCATTTT.

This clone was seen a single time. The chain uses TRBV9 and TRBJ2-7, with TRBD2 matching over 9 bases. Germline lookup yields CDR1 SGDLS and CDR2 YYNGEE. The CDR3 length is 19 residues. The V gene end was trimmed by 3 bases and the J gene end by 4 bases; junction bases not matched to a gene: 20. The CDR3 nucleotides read TGTGCCAGCAGCGCAGCAGGGCGGGATTTTGGACTAGCGCAGTACGAGCAGTACTTC. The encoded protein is CASSAAGRDFGLAQYEQYF. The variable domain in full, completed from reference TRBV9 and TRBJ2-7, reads DSGVTQTPKHLITATGQRVTLRCSPRSGDLSVYWYQQSLDQGLQFLIQYYNGEERAKGNILERFSAQQFPDLHSELNLSSLELGDSALYFCASSAAGRDFGLAQYEQYFGPGTRLTVT.

The DNA of the CDR3 is TGCGCCAGCAGCCCCTTCGGGCCCGGGACAGGGGGAACTGGGGCCAACGTCCTGACTTTC. Residues: CASSPFGPGTGGTGANVLTF. The V gene is TRBV5-1, the J gene TRBJ2-6; 11 nucleotides align to TRBD1. The CDR3 totals 20 residues. With 4 bases clipped from V and 2 bases from J, the junction kept 14 bases outside the gene matches. The germline gives CDR1 SGHRS, CDR2 YFSETQ.

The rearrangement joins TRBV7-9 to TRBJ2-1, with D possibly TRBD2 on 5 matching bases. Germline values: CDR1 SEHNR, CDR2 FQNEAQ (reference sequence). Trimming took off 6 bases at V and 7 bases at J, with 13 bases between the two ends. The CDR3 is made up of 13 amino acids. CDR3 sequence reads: CASRPVRRNEQFF. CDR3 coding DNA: TGTGCCAGCAGACCTGTCCGGAGGAATGAGCAGTTCTTC.

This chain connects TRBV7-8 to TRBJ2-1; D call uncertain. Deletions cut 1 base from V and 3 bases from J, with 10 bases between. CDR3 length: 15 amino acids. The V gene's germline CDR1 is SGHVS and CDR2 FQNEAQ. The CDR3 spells CASSLVDTSYNEQFF. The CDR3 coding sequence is TGTGCCAGCAGCTTAGTCGATACAAGCTACAATGAGCAGTTCTTC. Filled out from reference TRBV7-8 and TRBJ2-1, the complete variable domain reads GAGVSQSPRYKVAKRGQDVALRCDPISGHVSLFWYQQALGQGPEFLTYFQNEAQLDKSGLPSDRFFAERPEGSVSTLKIQRTQQEDSAVYLCASSLVDTSYNEQFFGPGTRLTVL.

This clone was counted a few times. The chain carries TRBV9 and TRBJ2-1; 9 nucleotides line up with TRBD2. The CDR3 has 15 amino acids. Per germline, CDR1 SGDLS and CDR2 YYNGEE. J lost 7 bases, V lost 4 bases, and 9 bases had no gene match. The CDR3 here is CASSPGVAGVNEQFF. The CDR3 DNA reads TGTGCCAGCAGCCCAGGAGTAGCGGGAGTTAATGAGCAGTTCTTC. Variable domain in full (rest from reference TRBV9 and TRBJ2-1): DSGVTQTPKHLITATGQRVTLRCSPRSGDLSVYWYQQSLDQGLQFLIQYYNGEERAKGNILERFSAQQFPDLHSELNLSSLELGDSALYFCASSPGVAGVNEQFFGPGTRLTVL.

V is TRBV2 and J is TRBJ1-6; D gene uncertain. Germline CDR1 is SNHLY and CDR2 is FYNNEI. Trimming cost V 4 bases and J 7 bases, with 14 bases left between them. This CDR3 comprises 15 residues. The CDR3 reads CASSGGLGKNSPLHF. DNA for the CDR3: TGTGCCAGCAGTGGCGGGTTAGGGAAAAATTCACCCCTCCACTTT.

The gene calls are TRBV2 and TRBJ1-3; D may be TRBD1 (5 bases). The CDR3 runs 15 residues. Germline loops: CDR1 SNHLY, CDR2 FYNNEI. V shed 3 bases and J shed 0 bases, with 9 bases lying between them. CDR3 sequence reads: CASSDGGGSGNTIYF. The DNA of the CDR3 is TGTGCCAGCAGTGATGGGGGGGGCTCTGGAAACACCATATATTTT.

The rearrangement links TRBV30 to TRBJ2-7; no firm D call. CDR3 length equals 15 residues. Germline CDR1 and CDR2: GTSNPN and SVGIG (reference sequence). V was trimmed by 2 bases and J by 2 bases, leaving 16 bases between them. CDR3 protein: CAWSKHPGSAYEQYF. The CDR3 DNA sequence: TGTGCCTGGAGTAAACATCCCGGCAGCGCCTACGAGCAGTACTTC.

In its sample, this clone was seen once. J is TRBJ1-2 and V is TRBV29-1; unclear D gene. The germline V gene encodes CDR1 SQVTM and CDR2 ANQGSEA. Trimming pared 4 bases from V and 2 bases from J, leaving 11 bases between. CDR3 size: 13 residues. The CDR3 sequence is CSVGRNLNYGYTF. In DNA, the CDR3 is TGCAGCGTTGGGCGGAACCTGAACTATGGCTACACCTTC.

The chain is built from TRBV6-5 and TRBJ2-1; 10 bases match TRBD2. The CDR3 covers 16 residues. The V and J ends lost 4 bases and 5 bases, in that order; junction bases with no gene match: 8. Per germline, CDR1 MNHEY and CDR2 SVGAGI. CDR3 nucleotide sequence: TGTGCCAGCAGTTTTCTAGCGGGAGACATAAACAATGAGCAGTTCTTC. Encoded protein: CASSFLAGDINNEQFF.

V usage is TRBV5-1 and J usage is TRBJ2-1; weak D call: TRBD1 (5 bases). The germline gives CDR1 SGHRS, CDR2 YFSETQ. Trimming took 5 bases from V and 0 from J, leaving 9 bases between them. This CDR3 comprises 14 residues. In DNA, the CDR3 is TGCGCCAGCAGTGTGGACAACTCCTACAATGAGCAGTTCTTC. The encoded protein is CASSVDNSYNEQFF.

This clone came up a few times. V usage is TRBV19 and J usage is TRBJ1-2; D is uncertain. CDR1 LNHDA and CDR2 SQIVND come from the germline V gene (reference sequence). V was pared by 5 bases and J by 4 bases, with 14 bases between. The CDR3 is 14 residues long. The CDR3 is CASSRVRAGYGYTF. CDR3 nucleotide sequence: TGTGCCAGTAGTCGAGTGAGGGCGGGCTATGGCTACACCTTC.

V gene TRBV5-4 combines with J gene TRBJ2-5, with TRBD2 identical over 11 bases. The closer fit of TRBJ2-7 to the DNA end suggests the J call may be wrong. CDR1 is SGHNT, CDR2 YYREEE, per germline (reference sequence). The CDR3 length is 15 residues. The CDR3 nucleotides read TGTGCCAGCAGCTACACTAGCGGGAGCCTCTACGAGCAGTACTTC. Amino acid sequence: CASSYTSGSLYEQYF.

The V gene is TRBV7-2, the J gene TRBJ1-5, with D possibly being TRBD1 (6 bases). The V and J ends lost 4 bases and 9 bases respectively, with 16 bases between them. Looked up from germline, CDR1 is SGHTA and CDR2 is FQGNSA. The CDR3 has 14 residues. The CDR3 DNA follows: TGTGCCAGCAGCTCCCAGGGGCCGCCCTCGCCCCAGCATTTT. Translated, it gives CASSSQGPPSPQHF.

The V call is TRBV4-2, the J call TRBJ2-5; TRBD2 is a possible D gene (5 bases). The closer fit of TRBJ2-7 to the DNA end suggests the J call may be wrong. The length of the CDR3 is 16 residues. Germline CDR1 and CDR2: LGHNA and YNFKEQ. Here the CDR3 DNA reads TGTGCCAGCAGCCAAGAGGTCTACCTCGGGATCTACGAGCAGTACTTC. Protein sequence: CASSQEVYLGIYEQYF.

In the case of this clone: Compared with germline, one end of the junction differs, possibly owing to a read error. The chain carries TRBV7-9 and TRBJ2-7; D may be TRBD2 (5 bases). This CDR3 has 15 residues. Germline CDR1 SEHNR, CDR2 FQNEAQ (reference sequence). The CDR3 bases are TGTTCCAGCAGCTTATCCCCCCCGGGATATGGGGAGCAGTACTTC. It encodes CSSSLSPPGYGEQYF.

The CDR3 DNA reads TGTGCCACCAACAGGGCGGGGGCCATAAGGAATGAGCAGTTCTTC. This translates into CATNRAGAIRNEQFF. This sequence joins TRBV5-6 and TRBJ2-1; tentatively, D is TRBD2 (7 bases). V was trimmed by 9 bases and J by 7 bases, leaving 23 bases between them. Germline values: CDR1 SGHDT, CDR2 YYEEEE. This CDR3 contains 15 residues.